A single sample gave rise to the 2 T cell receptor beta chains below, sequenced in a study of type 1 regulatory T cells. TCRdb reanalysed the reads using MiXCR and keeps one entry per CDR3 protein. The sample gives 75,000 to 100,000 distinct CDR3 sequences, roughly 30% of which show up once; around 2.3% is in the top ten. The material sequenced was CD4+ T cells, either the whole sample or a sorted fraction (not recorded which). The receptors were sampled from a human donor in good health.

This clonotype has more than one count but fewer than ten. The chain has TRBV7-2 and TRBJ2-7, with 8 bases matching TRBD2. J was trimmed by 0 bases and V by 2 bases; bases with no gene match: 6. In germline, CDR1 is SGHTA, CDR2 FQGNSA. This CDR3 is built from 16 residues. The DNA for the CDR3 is TGTGCCAGCAGCTTATTGGCTAGCGGGCTCTCCTACGAGCAGTACTTC. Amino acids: CASSLLASGLSYEQYF.

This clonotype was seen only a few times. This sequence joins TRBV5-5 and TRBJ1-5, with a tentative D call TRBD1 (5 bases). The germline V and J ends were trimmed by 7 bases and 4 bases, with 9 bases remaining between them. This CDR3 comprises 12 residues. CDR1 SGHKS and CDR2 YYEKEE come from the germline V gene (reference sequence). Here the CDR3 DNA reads TGTGCCAGCGGGCCAGGGAATCAGCCCCAGCATTTT. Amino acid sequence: CASGPGNQPQHF.